The 10 T cell receptor beta chains listed next were all sequenced from one sample in a study of blood T cell repertoires in COVID-19. Here immunoSEQ multiplex PCR was the method, and the copy in TCRdb shows in-frame clones only, minus some. The sample carries 86,000 or so clones, roughly 86% recorded once. What was sequenced was peripheral blood. The receptors were sampled from a man over 45 with active or convalescent COVID-19.

The chain recombines TRBV6-6 with TRBJ1-2; 7 positions agree with TRBD1. Germline CDR1 MNHNY, CDR2 SVGAGI (reference sequence). The ends lost 5 bases at V and 6 bases at J; junction bases unmatched: 6. The CDR3 has 13 residues. CDR3 region: CASSSDRVHGYTF. CDR3 nucleotides: TGTGCCAGCAGTAGCGACAGGGTTCATGGCTACACCTTC.

The genes are TRBV5-1 and TRBJ2-5; TRBD2 matches 11 bases. From germline, CDR1 is SGHRS and CDR2 YFSETQ. This CDR3 contains 17 residues. J was trimmed by 7 bases and V by 3 bases; bases with no gene match: 14. CDR3 protein: CASSSQLLAGVPGTQYF. The CDR3 DNA reads TGCGCCAGCAGCTCTCAACTACTAGCGGGGGTTCCGGGGACCCAGTACTTC.

The chain combines TRBV2 with TRBJ2-7; possible D gene TRBD2, 5 bases. From germline, CDR1 is SNHLY and CDR2 FYNNEI. The CDR3 has 12 amino acids. V lost 3 bases to trimming and J lost 4 bases, with 7 bases between them. CDR3 protein: CASSDEGYEQYF. CDR3 bases: TGTGCCAGCAGTGATGAGGGTTACGAGCAGTACTTC.

V is TRBV7-2 and J is TRBJ2-3; a weak D match, TRBD1 (5 bases). Germline CDR1 and CDR2: SGHTA and FQGNSA. The CDR3 loop spans 15 amino acids. Trimming pared 5 bases from V and 2 bases from J, leaving 14 bases between. In DNA form, the CDR3 reads TGTGCCAGCAGCCCAGGGTTAGACCTCACAGATACGCAGTATTTT. Translating it yields CASSPGLDLTDTQYF.

This clone is a singleton in its sample. The rearrangement links TRBV9 to TRBJ2-3; D possibly corresponds to TRBD2 (5 bases). There are 16 residues in the CDR3. The V and J ends lost 0 bases and 0 bases respectively, with 11 bases between them. CDR1 is SGDLS, CDR2 YYNGEE, per germline. The CDR3: CASSVGYRGSTDTQYF. CDR3 nucleotide sequence: TGTGCCAGCAGCGTAGGGTATCGGGGTAGCACAGATACGCAGTATTTT.

This chain links TRBV7-6 with TRBJ2-3, with 7 bases identical to TRBD2. Germline-derived CDR1 and CDR2 are SGHVS and FNYEAQ. Trimming took 5 bases from V and 6 from J; bases not matched to a gene: 14. The length of the CDR3 is 16 residues. CDR3 in DNA: TGTGCCAGCAGCCCCGGGGCGGGAGAGGCGGCCGATACGCAGTATTTT. Its protein product is CASSPGAGEAADTQYF.

The chain recombines TRBV18 with TRBJ1-1; 7 nucleotides match TRBD1. In germline, CDR1 is KGHSH, CDR2 LQKENI. J gave up 3 bases and V 3 bases, and 13 bases lay outside the gene matches. This CDR3 region has 17 residues. The chain's CDR3 is CASSPQGDSWGDTEAFF. The CDR3 DNA follows: TGTGCCAGCTCACCCCAGGGGGACAGTTGGGGGGACACTGAAGCTTTCTTT. The full variable domain, completed using reference TRBV18 and TRBJ1-1, is NAGVMQNPRHLVRRRGQEARLRCSPMKGHSHVYWYRQLPEEGLKFMVYLQKENIIDESGMPKERFSAEFPKEGPSILRIQQVVRGDSAAYFCASSPQGDSWGDTEAFFGQGTRLTVV.

The chain is built from TRBV18 and TRBJ1-1; 9 positions agree with TRBD1. Germline V lookup: CDR1 KGHSH, CDR2 LQKENI. The V gene end was trimmed by 3 bases and the J gene end by 4 bases; junction bases not matched to a gene: 6. CDR3 length: 15 amino acids. The CDR3 loop reads CASSPDAGQGTEAFF. In DNA form, the CDR3 reads TGTGCCAGCTCACCCGACGCGGGACAGGGCACTGAAGCTTTCTTT.

The chain has TRBV18 and TRBJ2-7, with D possibly TRBD2 on 7 matching bases. Trimming removed 1 base at V and 3 bases at J, with 10 bases between. The CDR3 runs to 14 residues. Germline CDR1 is KGHSH and CDR2 is LQKENI. CDR3 nucleotides: TGTGCCAGCTCACCACGCGGGGGCAGCTACGAGCAGTACGTC. The encoded protein is CASSPRGGSYEQYV.

The rearrangement links TRBV30 to TRBJ2-6; 9 bases fit TRBD1. V was clipped by 1 base and J by 0 bases; unmatched bases: 7. In germline, CDR1 is GTSNPN, CDR2 SVGIG (reference sequence). The CDR3 has 18 amino acids. The CDR3 sequence: CAWSGPLGQGSGANVLTF. The CDR3 DNA reads as TGTGCCTGGAGTGGCCCCCTGGGACAGGGCTCTGGGGCCAACGTCCTGACTTTC.